This passage covers 3 T cell receptor beta chains from one sample sequenced in a study of CD8+CD57+ T cells in acquired aplastic anemia. The patients chosen for sequencing had shown expansion of CD8+CD57+ cells (detected by flow cytometry). Genomic DNA acted as the template from which TCR beta VDJ combination and CDR3 sequence profiling were carried out. In TCRdb, the reads were re-called with MiXCR into one record per CDR3 protein. This sample yields a few hundred thousand distinct CDR3 sequences, of which under 65% are seen a single time; approximately 1.3% belongs to the top ten. Sequencing used sorted CD4+, CD8+, or CD8+CD57+ T cells (not recorded which) from PBMCs. These receptors were taken from a human donor with aplastic anemia.

The count of this clonotype is one. As the CDR3 is not closed by the conserved phenylalanine or tryptophan, this likely results from a read error. Because the CDR3's place on the DNA is in doubt, the DNA is left out and the CDR3 is given as listed by TCRdb. This rearrangement joins TRBV7-9 to TRBJ2-3; TRBD1, as called in the table, went unchecked against the DNA. The CDR3 adds up to 13 amino acids, both ends counted. Looked up from germline, CDR1 is SEHNR and CDR2 is FQNEAQ (reference sequence). CDR3 loop: CASSSRTMVTRYL.

This clonotype occurred many times. The chain joins TRBV6-1 to TRBJ2-1, with TRBD2 matching over 9 bases. The ends lost 6 bases at V and 5 bases at J; junction bases unmatched: 8. The CDR3 runs 15 residues. The germline gives CDR1 MNHNS, CDR2 SASEGT. The CDR3 spells CASRVAGALNNEQFF. CDR3 in DNA: TGTGCCAGCAGGGTAGCGGGGGCGCTTAACAATGAGCAGTTCTTC.

This sequence joins TRBV12-3 or TRBV12-4 and TRBJ2-3; D is unresolved. CDR3 length equals 13 residues. V was pared by 2 bases and J by 4 bases, with 7 bases between. In DNA, the CDR3 is TGTGCCAGCAGTTTATTGGCTCCAGATACGCAGTATTTT. Translating it yields CASSLLAPDTQYF.